The present T cell receptor (beta chain) was sequenced within a study of blood T cell repertoires in COVID-19. Across the whole study: T cells, B-cell-depleted T cells, or PBMCs supplied cDNA or gDNA.

Clones were read by immunoSEQ multiplex PCR, and TCRdb kept only the in-frame ones, dropping some. This table holds approximately 210,000 clones, roughly 90% found once. The CDR3 covers 14 residues. V was clipped by 4 bases and J by 2 bases, with 11 bases between them. Germline CDR1 reads MNHEY; CDR2 reads SMNVEV (reference sequence). Sequenced input: peripheral blood. This receptor was obtained from a woman aged 40 to 50 with acute or convalescent COVID-19. The genes are TRBV27 and TRBJ2-5, with D possibly matching TRBD1 (5 bases). The CDR3 is CASSSRQLQETQYF. For the CDR3, the DNA is TGTGCCAGCAGTTCAAGACAGTTACAAGAGACCCAGTACTTC.